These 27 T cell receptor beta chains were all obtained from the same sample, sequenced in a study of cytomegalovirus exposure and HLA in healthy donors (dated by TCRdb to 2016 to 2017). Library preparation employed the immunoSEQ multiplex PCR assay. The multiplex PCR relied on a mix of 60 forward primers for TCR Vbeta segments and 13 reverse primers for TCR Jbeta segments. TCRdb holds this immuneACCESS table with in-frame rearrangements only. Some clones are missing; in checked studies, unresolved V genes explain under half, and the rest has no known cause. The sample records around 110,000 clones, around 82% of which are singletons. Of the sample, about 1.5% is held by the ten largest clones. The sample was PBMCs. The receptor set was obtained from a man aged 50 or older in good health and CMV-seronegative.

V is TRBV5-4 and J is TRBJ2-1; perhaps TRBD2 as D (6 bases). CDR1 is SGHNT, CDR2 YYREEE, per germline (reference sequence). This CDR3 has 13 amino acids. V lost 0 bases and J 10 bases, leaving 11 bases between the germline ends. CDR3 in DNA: TGTGCCAGCAGCTTGGTGGCGGGGATGGAGCAGTTCTTC. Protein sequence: CASSLVAGMEQFF.

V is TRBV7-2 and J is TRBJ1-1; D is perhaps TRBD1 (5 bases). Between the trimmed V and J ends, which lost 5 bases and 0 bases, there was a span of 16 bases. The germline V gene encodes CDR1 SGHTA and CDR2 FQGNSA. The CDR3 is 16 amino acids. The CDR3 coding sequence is TGTGCCAGCAGCCTCGACAGCCTAATCATGAACACTGAAGCTTTCTTT. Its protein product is CASSLDSLIMNTEAFF. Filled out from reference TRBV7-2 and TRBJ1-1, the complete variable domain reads GAGVSQSPSNKVTEKGKDVELRCDPISGHTALYWYRQSLGQGLEFLIYFQGNSAPDKSGLPSDRFSAERTGGSVSTLTIQRTQQEDSAVYLCASSLDSLIMNTEAFFGQGTRLTVV.

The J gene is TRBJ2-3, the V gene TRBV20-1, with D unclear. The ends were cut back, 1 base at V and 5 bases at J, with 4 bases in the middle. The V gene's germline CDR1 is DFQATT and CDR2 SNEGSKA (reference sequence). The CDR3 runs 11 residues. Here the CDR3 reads CSARALDTQYF. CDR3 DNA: TGCAGTGCTAGAGCTCTAGATACGCAGTATTTT.

CDR3 sequence: CASSIGQGADTEAFF. The CDR3 DNA sequence: TGTGCCAGTAGTATTGGGCAGGGGGCTGACACTGAAGCTTTCTTT. The chain has TRBV19 and TRBJ1-1, with 8 bases matching TRBD1. The CDR3 sequence is 15 residues long. V shed 3 bases and J 3 bases; nucleotides not matched to a gene: 6. Germline loops: CDR1 LNHDA, CDR2 SQIVND (reference sequence).

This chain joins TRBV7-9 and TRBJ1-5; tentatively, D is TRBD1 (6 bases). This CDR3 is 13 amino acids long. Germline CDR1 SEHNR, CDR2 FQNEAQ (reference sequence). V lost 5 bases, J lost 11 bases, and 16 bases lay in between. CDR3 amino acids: CASSPEGGTTQHF. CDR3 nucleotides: TGTGCCAGCAGCCCCGAGGGGGGGACGACCCAGCATTTT.

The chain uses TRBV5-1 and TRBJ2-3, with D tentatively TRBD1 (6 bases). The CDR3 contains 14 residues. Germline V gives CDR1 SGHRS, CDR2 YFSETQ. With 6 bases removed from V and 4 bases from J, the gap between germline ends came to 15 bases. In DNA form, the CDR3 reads TGCGCCAGCACCCAGGGTGGGGGCCCAGATACGCAGTATTTT. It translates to CASTQGGGPDTQYF.

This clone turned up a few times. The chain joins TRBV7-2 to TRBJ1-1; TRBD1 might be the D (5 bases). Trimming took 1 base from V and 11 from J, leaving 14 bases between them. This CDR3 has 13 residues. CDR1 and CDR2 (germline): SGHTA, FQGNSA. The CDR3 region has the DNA TGTGCCAGCAGCTTAGATTACGGGGGTCTGGCTTTCTTT. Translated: CASSLDYGGLAFF.

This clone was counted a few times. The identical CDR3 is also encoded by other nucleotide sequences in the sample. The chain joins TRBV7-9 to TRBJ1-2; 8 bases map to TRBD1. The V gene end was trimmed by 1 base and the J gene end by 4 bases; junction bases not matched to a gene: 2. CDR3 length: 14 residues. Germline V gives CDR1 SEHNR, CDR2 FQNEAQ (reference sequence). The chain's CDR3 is CASSLEGTGYGYTF. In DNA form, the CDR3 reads TGTGCCAGCAGCTTAGAGGGGACAGGCTATGGCTACACCTTC.

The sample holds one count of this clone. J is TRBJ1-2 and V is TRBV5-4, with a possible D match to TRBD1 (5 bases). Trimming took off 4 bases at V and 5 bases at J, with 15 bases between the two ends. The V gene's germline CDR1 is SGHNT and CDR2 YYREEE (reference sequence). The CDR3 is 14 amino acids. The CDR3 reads CASSHDSPGYGYTF. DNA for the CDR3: TGTGCCAGCAGCCATGACAGCCCTGGTTATGGCTACACCTTC.

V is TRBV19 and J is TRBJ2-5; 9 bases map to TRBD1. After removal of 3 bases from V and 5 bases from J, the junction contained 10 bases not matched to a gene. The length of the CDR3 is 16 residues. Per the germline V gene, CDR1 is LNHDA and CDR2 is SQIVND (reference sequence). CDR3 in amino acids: CASSISYDRGSETQYF. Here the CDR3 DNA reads TGTGCCAGTAGTATCTCTTACGACAGGGGGTCGGAGACCCAGTACTTC.

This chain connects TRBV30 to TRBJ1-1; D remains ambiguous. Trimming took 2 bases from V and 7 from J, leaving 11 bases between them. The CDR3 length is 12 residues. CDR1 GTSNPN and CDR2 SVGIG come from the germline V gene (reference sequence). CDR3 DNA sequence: TGTGCCTGGAGTTCGAACGGGGTTGAAGCTTTCTTT. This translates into CAWSSNGVEAFF.

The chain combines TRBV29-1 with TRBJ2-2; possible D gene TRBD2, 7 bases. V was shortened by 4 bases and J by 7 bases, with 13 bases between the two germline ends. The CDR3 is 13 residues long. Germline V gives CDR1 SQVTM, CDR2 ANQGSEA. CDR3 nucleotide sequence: TGCAGCGTTGTGGGGGGGCCTGGCGGGGAGCTGTTTTTT. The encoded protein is CSVVGGPGGELFF.

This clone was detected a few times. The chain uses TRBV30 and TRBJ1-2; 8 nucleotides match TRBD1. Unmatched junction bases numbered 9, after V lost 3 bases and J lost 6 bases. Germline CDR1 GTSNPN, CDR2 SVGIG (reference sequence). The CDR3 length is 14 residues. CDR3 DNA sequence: TGTGCCTGGAGCCGATCGACAGGGGTCCATGGCTACACCTTC. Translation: CAWSRSTGVHGYTF.

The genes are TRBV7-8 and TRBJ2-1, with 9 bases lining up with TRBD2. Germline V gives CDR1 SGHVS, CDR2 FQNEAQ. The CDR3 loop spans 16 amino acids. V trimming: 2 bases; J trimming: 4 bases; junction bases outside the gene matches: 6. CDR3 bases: TGTGCCAGCAGCTTACTTGGTAGCGGGGGATACAATGAGCAGTTCTTC. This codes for CASSLLGSGGYNEQFF.

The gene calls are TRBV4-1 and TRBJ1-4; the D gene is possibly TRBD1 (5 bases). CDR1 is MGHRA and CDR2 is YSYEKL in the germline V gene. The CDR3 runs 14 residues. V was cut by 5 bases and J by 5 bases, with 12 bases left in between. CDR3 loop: CASSYLDRNEKLFF. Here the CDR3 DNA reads TGCGCCAGCAGCTACCTTGACAGAAATGAAAAACTGTTTTTT.

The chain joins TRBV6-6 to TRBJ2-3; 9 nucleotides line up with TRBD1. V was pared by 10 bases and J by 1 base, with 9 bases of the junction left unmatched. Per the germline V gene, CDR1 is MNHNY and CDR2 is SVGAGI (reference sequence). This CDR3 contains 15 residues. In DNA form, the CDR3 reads TGTGCCACCCAATCTCGACAGGGGGGCACAGATACGCAGTATTTT. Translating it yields CATQSRQGGTDTQYF.

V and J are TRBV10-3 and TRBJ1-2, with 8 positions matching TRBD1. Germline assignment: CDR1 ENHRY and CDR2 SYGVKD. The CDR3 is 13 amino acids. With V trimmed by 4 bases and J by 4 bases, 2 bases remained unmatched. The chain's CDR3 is CAISGQGIYGYTF. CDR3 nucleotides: TGTGCCATCAGTGGACAGGGGATCTATGGCTACACCTTC.

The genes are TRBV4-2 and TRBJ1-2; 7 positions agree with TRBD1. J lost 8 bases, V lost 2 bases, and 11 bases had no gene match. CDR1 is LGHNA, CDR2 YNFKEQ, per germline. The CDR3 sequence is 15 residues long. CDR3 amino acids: CASSQQLQGEYGYTF. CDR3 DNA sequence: TGTGCCAGCAGCCAACAACTTCAGGGGGAGTACGGCTACACCTTC.

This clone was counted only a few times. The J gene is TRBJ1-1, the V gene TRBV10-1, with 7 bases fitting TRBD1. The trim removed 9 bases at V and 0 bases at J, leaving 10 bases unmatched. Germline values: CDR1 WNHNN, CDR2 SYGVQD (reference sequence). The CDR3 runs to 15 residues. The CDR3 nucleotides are TGCGCCAGTTCGACAGGGACCAACATGAACACTGAAGCTTTCTTT. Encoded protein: CASSTGTNMNTEAFF.

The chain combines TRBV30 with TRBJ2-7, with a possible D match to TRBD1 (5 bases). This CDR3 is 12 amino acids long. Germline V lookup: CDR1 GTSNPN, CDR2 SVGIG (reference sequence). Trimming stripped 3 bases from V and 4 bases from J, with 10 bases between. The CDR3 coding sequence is TGTGCCTGGAGGATCAGGGCGTACGAGCAGTACTTC. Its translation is CAWRIRAYEQYF. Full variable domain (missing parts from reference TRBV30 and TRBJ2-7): SQTIHQWPATLVQPVGSPLSLECTVEGTSNPNLYWYRQAAGRGLQLLFYSVGIGQISSEVPQNLSASRPQDRQFILSSKKLLLSDSGFYLCAWRIRAYEQYFGPGTRLTVT.

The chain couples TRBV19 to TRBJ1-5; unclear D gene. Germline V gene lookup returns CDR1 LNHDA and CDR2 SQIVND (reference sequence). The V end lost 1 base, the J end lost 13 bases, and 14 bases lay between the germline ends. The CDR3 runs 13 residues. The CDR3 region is CASSIGGQYKQHF. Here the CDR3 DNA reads TGTGCCAGTAGTATAGGCGGCCAATACAAGCAGCATTTT.

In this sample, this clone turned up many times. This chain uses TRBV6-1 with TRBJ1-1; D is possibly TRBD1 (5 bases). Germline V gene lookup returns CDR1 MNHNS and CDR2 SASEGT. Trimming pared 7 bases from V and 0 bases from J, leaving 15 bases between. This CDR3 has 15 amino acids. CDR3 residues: CASTKGWNVNTEAFF. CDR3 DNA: TGTGCCAGCACCAAGGGGTGGAACGTGAACACTGAAGCTTTCTTT.

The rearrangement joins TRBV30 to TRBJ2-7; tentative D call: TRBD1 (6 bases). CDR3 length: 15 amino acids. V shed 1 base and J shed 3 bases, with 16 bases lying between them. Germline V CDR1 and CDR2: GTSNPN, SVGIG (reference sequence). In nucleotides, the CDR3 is TGTGCCTGGAGTGAGTTTCGTGGACAGAGCTACGAGCAGTACTTC. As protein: CAWSEFRGQSYEQYF.

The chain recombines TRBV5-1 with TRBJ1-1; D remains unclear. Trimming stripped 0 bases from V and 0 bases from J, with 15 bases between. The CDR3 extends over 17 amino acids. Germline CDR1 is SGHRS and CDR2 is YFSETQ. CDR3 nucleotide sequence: TGCGCCAGCAGCTTGGTGGCCATAGACTCCCTGAACACTGAAGCTTTCTTT. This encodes CASSLVAIDSLNTEAFF.

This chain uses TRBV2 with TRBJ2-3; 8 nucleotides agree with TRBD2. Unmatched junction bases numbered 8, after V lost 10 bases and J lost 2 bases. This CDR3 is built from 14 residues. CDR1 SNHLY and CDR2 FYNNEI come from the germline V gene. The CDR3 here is CATGRGAPTDTQYF. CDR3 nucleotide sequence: TGTGCCACGGGGCGGGGGGCGCCCACAGATACGCAGTATTTT.

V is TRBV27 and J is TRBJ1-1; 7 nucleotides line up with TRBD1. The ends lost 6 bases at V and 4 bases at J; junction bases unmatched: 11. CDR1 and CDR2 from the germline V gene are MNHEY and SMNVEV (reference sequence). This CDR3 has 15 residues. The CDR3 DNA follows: TGTGCCAGCAGCCCGACAGGGCGAGCGAGCACTGAAGCTTTCTTT. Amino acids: CASSPTGRASTEAFF.

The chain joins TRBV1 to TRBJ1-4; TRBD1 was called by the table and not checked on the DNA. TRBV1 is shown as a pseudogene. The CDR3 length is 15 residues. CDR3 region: CTSSHDRGRFEKLFF. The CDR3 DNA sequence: TGCACCAGCAGCCACGACAGGGGGCGTTTTGAAAAACTGTTTTTT.